This T cell receptor (beta chain) stems from a study of blood T cell repertoires in COVID-19. Study details: Sources were T cells, B-cell-depleted T cells, or PBMCs; the material itself was cDNA or gDNA.

Assay used: immunoSEQ multiplex PCR; TCRdb lists only in-frame clones, some missing. The sample records tens of thousands of clones, roughly 86% being singletons. This CDR3 is built from 17 residues. CDR1 and CDR2 from the germline V gene are SGHVS and FQNEAQ. Trimming removed 0 bases at V and 7 bases at J, with 16 bases between. The receptor's source is a man over 45 with active or convalescent COVID-19. The chain carries TRBV7-8 and TRBJ1-6; D may be TRBD1 (5 bases). Sequences were obtained from peripheral blood. DNA of the CDR3: TGTGCCAGCAGCTTAGCGCGGGCAGGGCGGGGAAATTCACCCCTCCACTTT. Its translation is CASSLARAGRGNSPLHF. The variable domain in full, with the rest retrieved from reference TRBV7-8 and TRBJ1-6, is GAGVSQSPRYKVAKRGQDVALRCDPISGHVSLFWYQQALGQGPEFLTYFQNEAQLDKSGLPSDRFFAERPEGSVSTLKIQRTQQEDSAVYLCASSLARAGRGNSPLHFGNGTRLTVT.